The 8 T cell receptor beta chains listed next were all sequenced from one sample in a study of T cell clones after liver transplantation. Profiling relied on immunoSEQ multiplex PCR, and the TCRdb table lists in-frame clones only, not all of them. This sample yields 95,000 to 130,000 clones, of which 75% to 95% are seen a single time; approximately 0.78% belongs to the top ten. This sample comprised CD4+ T cells from blood, obtained 12 months after liver transplant. The receptors come from a human patient who received a liver transplant. Some of the T cells may derive from the graft donor.

The chain is built from TRBV12-5 and TRBJ2-5; weak D call: TRBD1 (5 bases). Trimming took off 7 bases at V and 9 bases at J, with 18 bases between the two ends. This CDR3 has 13 amino acids. Germline loops: CDR1 LGHNT, CDR2 FRNRAP. CDR3 loop: CASDHDRLVAQYF. The CDR3 DNA reads as TGTGCTAGTGACCATGACAGATTGGTGGCCCAGTACTTC.

The chain links TRBV11-3 to TRBJ2-7, with no clear D. Per germline, CDR1 SGHNT and CDR2 YENEEA. The CDR3 length is 9 residues. Trimming shortened V by 8 bases and J by 5 bases, and 4 bases separated the two germline ends. The CDR3 region has the DNA TGTGCCAGCTTAGACGAGCAGTACTTC. Translating gives CASLDEQYF.

The chain combines TRBV7-9 with TRBJ2-1, with D uncertain. This CDR3 comprises 14 residues. Germline values: CDR1 SEHNR, CDR2 FQNEAQ (reference sequence). The germline V and J ends were trimmed by 2 bases and 5 bases, with 10 bases remaining between them. CDR3 DNA sequence: TGTGCCAGCAGCTTATCCGGGCAACACAATGAGCAGTTCTTC. Protein: CASSLSGQHNEQFF.

The rearrangement links TRBV7-9 to TRBJ2-6; D is perhaps TRBD2 (6 bases). The CDR3 totals 17 residues. V shed 5 bases and J shed 0 bases, with 14 bases lying between them. Germline CDR1 is SEHNR and CDR2 is FQNEAQ (reference sequence). Here the CDR3 DNA reads TGTGCCAGCAGCCCTGAGGACGGGAGCTCTGGGGCCAACGTCCTGACTTTC. It translates to CASSPEDGSSGANVLTF.

This clone was counted once. The V gene is TRBV6-6, the J gene TRBJ1-1, with TRBD1 matching 9 bases. The junction had 6 bases not matched to a gene; V was cut back by 6 bases and J by 1 base. Germline V gene sequence: CDR1 MNHNY, CDR2 SVGAGI (reference sequence). The CDR3 sequence is 15 residues long. The CDR3 DNA reads as TGTGCCAGCAGACGCGGACAGGGGAAGAACACTGAAGCTTTCTTT. Amino acid sequence: CASRRGQGKNTEAFF.

V gene TRBV19 combines with J gene TRBJ2-1; 9 nucleotides line up with TRBD2. The germline V gene has CDR1 LNHDA and CDR2 SQIVND (reference sequence). The CDR3 is made up of 15 amino acids. Trimming cost V 3 bases and J 5 bases; bases outside gene matches: 5. The CDR3 region is CASSMGSSGNNEQFF. The CDR3 DNA is TGTGCCAGTAGTATGGGATCTAGCGGGAACAATGAGCAGTTCTTC.

J is TRBJ2-2 and V is TRBV25-1, with D possibly TRBD1 on 6 matching bases. Germline CDR1 reads MGHDK; CDR2 reads SYGVNS. The CDR3 consists of 14 residues. Trimming removed 6 bases at V and 3 bases at J, with 11 bases between. The CDR3 DNA reads TGTGCCAGCAGCCCCACAGGGTACACCGGGGAGCTGTTTTTT. Encoded protein: CASSPTGYTGELFF.

This chain links TRBV18 with TRBJ2-2; the match to TRBD2 covers 9 bases. This CDR3 region has 16 residues. J lost 5 bases, V lost 3 bases, and 7 bases had no gene match. Germline CDR1 KGHSH, CDR2 LQKENI. CDR3 in amino acids: CASSPGAGGSTGELFF. CDR3 sequence (DNA): TGTGCCAGCTCACCGGGAGCGGGAGGAAGTACCGGGGAGCTGTTTTTT.